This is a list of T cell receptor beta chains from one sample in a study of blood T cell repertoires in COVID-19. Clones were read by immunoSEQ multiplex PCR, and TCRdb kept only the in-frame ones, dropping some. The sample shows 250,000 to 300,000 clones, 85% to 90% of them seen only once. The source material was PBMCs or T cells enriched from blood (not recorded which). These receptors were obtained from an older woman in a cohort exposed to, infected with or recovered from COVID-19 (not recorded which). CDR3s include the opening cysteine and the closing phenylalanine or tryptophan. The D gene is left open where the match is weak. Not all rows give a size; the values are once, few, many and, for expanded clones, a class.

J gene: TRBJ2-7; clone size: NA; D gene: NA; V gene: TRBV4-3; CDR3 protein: CASSQDRSYEQYF; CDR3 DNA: TGCGCCAGCAGCCAAGACAGGTCCTACGAGCAGTACTTC
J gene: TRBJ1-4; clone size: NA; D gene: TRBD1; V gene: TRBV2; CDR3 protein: CASSGQGVREKLFF; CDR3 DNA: TGTGCCAGCAGTGGACAGGGGGTTCGTGAAAAACTGTTTTTT
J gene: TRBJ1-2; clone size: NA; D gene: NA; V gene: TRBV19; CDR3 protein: CASSTFPGISNYGYTF; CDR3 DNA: TGTGCCAGTAGTACCTTCCCAGGGATCTCTAACTATGGCTACACCTTC
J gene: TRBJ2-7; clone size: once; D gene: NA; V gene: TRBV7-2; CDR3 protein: CASSLGRDEQYF; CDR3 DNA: TGTGCCAGCAGCTTAGGCCGCGACGAGCAGTACTTC
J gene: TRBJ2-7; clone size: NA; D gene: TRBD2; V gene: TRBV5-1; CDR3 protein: CASSWWTSNYEQYF; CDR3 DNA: TGCGCCAGCAGCTGGTGGACTAGTAATTACGAGCAGTACTTC
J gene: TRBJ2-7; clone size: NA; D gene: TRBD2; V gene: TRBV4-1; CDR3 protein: CASSLGLAGGPYEQYF; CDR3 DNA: TGCGCCAGCAGCCTAGGACTAGCGGGAGGGCCTTACGAGCAGTACTTC
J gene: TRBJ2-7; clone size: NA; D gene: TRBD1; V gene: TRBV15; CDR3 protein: CATSFGQGYEQYF; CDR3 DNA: TGTGCCACCAGCTTCGGACAGGGCTACGAGCAGTACTTC
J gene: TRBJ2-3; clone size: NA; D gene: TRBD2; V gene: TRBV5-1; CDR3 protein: CASSQLTSGRASTDTQYF; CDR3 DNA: TGCGCCAGCAGCCAGTTAACTAGCGGGAGGGCTAGCACAGATACGCAGTATTTT
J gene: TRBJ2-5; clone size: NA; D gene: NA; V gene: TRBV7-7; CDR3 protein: CASSVEGGEEETQYF; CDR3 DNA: TGTGCTAGCAGCGTGGAGGGGGGGGAGGAAGAGACCCAGTACTTC
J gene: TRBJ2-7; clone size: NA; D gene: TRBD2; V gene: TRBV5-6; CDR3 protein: CASSGTGTSGSYEQYF; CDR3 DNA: TGTGCCAGCAGCGGCACCGGGACTAGCGGTTCCTACGAGCAGTACTTC
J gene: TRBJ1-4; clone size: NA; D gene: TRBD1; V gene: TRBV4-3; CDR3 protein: CASSQGSTGDNEKLFF; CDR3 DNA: TGCGCCAGCAGCCAAGGGTCGACAGGGGATAATGAAAAACTGTTTTTT
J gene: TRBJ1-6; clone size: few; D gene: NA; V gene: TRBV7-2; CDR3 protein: CASSSQHSPLHF; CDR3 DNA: TGTGCCAGCAGCTCACAGCATTCACCCCTCCACTTT
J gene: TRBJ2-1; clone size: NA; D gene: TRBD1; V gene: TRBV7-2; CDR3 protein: CASSRDRGAYNEQFF; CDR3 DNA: TGTGCCAGCAGTCGGGACAGGGGCGCCTACAATGAGCAGTTCTTC
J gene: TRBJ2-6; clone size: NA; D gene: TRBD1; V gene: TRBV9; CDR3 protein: CASSPGQGSSGANVLTF; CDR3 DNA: TGTGCCAGCAGCCCCGGACAGGGGAGCTCTGGGGCCAACGTCCTGACTTTC
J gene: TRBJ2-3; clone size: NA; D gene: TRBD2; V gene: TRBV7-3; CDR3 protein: CASSLLPGLAGERADTQYF; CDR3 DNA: TGTGCCAGCAGCTTGCTACCGGGACTAGCGGGAGAGAGGGCAGATACGCAGTATTTT
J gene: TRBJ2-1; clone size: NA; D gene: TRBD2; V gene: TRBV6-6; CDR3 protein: CASSRPGLAVSSYNEQFF; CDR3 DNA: TGTGCCAGCAGTCGCCCGGGACTAGCGGTGAGCTCCTACAATGAGCAGTTCTTC
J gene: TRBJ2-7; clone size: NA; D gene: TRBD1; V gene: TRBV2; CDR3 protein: CASSLGRQGAPEQYF; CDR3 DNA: TGTGCCAGCAGTCTAGGACGCCAGGGGGCGCCTGAGCAGTACTTC
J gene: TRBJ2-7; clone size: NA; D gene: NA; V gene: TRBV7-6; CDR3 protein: CASSSFPYEQYF; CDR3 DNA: TGTGCCAGTTCTAGCTTCCCCTACGAGCAGTACTTC
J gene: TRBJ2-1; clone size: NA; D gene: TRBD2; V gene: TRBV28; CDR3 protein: CASSRGTSGNYNEQFF; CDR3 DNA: TGTGCCAGCAGCCGCGGGACTAGCGGGAACTACAATGAGCAGTTCTTC
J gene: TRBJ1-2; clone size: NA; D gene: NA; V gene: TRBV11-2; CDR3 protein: CASSLDRGYGYTF; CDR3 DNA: TGTGCCAGCAGCTTAGACAGGGGATATGGCTACACCTTC
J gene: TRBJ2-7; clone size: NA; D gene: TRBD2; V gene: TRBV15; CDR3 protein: CATSRDPAGPYEQYF; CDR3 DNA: TGTGCCACCAGCAGAGATCCAGCGGGGCCCTACGAGCAGTACTTC
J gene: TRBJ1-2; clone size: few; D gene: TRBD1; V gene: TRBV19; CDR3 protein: CATLTGARDGYTF; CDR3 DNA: TGTGCCACCTTAACAGGGGCCCGGGATGGCTACACCTTC
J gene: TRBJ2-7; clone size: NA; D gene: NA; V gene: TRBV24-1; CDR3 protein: CATSDSGPGTYEQYF; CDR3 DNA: TGTGCCACCAGTGATTCTGGGCCAGGAACCTACGAGCAGTACTTC
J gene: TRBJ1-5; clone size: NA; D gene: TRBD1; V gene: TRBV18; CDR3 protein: CASSPDRVGNQPQHF; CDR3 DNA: TGTGCCAGCTCACCGGACAGGGTGGGCAATCAGCCCCAGCATTTT